These 25 T cell receptor beta chains came from one sample sequenced in a study of control samples from healthy donors and cancer patients. Libraries were prepared by immunoSEQ multiplex PCR; TCRdb keeps only in-frame clonotypes and omits some of them. The sample lists approximately 190,000 clones, about 89% occurring once. Material for sequencing was blood. All receptors derive from a man aged 25 to 40 in good health.

J is TRBJ2-1 and V is TRBV5-8; D may be TRBD1 (6 bases). The germline V and J ends were trimmed by 0 bases and 6 bases, with 16 bases remaining between them. This CDR3 region has 16 residues. The germline gives CDR1 SGHTS, CDR2 YDEGEE. The CDR3 DNA reads as TGTGCCAGCAGCTTGGGGGGGACAAGATTCTTCAATGAGCAGTTCTTC. This sequence encodes CASSLGGTRFFNEQFF.

The CDR3 coding sequence is TGCGCCAGCAGCCCGGGGCCAGGGCCAACGAGGACTGAAGCTTTCTTT. Translated, it gives CASSPGPGPTRTEAFF. This chain links TRBV5-1 with TRBJ1-1; D may be TRBD1 (5 bases). CDR3 length equals 16 residues. Trimming took 4 bases from V and 5 from J, leaving 21 bases between them. CDR1 is SGHRS and CDR2 is YFSETQ in the germline V gene.

The CDR3 DNA reads TGTGCCACCAGCACAGGAGCAGGGGCGCGAGGAACTGAAGCTTTCTTT. This translates into CATSTGAGARGTEAFF. This chain uses TRBV15 with TRBJ1-1; TRBD1 is a possible D gene (6 bases). Trimming took off 4 bases at V and 5 bases at J, with 20 bases between the two ends. The CDR3 sequence is 16 residues long. Germline CDR1 LNHNV, CDR2 YYDKDF (reference sequence).

The CDR3 nucleotides are TGCGCCAGCAGCCAAGAGGAGAGCAGCTCCTACAATGAGCAGTTCTTC. It is translated as CASSQEESSSYNEQFF. V gene TRBV4-1 combines with J gene TRBJ2-1; no reliable D call. This CDR3 is 16 amino acids long. Germline CDR1 reads MGHRA; CDR2 reads YSYEKL. Deletions cut 0 bases from V and 0 bases from J, with 9 bases between.

The chain joins TRBV18 to TRBJ2-3; a weak D match, TRBD1 (7 bases). Per germline, CDR1 KGHSH and CDR2 LQKENI. V lost 5 bases, J lost 0 bases, and 18 bases lay in between. The CDR3 sequence is 17 residues long. The CDR3 sequence: CASSAGQSLSSTDTQYF. The DNA of the CDR3 is TGTGCCAGCTCAGCGGGACAGAGCCTTTCTAGCACAGATACGCAGTATTTT. Full variable domain (outside the CDR3, taken from reference TRBV18 and TRBJ2-3): NAGVMQNPRHLVRRRGQEARLRCSPMKGHSHVYWYRQLPEEGLKFMVYLQKENIIDESGMPKERFSAEFPKEGPSILRIQQVVRGDSAAYFCASSAGQSLSSTDTQYFGPGTRLTVL.

The chain couples TRBV9 to TRBJ1-5, with D tentatively TRBD1 (6 bases). Between the trimmed V and J ends, which lost 3 bases and 3 bases, there was a span of 10 bases. CDR3 length: 14 residues. CDR1 is SGDLS and CDR2 is YYNGEE in the germline V gene. DNA for the CDR3: TGTGCCAGCAGCGAGGGACACCACAATCAGCCCCAGCATTTT. Translated: CASSEGHHNQPQHF.

This chain uses TRBV30 with TRBJ1-3; a weak D match, TRBD1 (5 bases). V dropped 7 bases and J dropped 2 bases, with 12 bases sitting between them. The CDR3 covers 13 residues. Germline CDR1 GTSNPN, CDR2 SVGIG (reference sequence). The CDR3 bases are TGTGCCTTGTCAGGGTACGCTGGAAACACCATATATTTT. Its protein is CALSGYAGNTIYF.

This chain uses TRBV6-5 with TRBJ2-7; 7 nucleotides match TRBD2. From germline, CDR1 is MNHEY and CDR2 SVGAGI. Trimming took 0 bases from V and 5 from J; bases not matched to a gene: 1. This CDR3 spans 13 amino acids. The CDR3 DNA reads TGTGCCAGCAGTTACTCCCGGGGGGACGAGCAGTACTTC. The encoded protein is CASSYSRGDEQYF.

J is TRBJ1-2 and V is TRBV3-1 (or the pseudogene TRBV3-2), with TRBD1 matching over 7 bases. CDR1 is LGHDT and CDR2 is YNNKEL in the germline V gene (reference sequence). The CDR3 extends over 15 amino acids. The V gene end was trimmed by 4 bases and the J gene end by 0 bases; junction bases not matched to a gene: 5. In nucleotides, the CDR3 is TGTGCCAGCAGCCCGCCCGGGACAGCTAACTATGGCTACACCTTC. It yields the protein CASSPPGTANYGYTF.

The V gene is TRBV2, the J gene TRBJ2-7; D may correspond to TRBD1 or TRBD2 (5 bases each). The V gene lost 4 bases and the J gene lost 6 bases, with 16 bases spanning the gap. The germline V gene encodes CDR1 SNHLY and CDR2 FYNNEI. This CDR3 spans 14 amino acids. The CDR3 loop is CASSVSPGTTEQYF. The CDR3 DNA reads TGTGCCAGCAGTGTCTCTCCGGGGACGACCGAGCAGTACTTC.

In nucleotides, the CDR3 is TGTGCCAGCAGTTTAGGGACAGGCTACGAGCAGTACTTC. This gives the protein CASSLGTGYEQYF. V gene TRBV12-3 or TRBV12-4 combines with J gene TRBJ2-7; 7 bases fit TRBD1. With 1 base clipped from V and 3 bases from J, the junction kept 0 bases outside the gene matches. The CDR3 contains 13 residues.

This clone was picked up one time. This chain joins TRBV6-5 and TRBJ1-1; no firm D call. This CDR3 is built from 13 residues. V was cut by 2 bases and J by 3 bases, with 7 bases left in between. Germline CDR1 reads MNHEY; CDR2 reads SVGAGI. The CDR3 here is CASSYPGHTEAFF. The CDR3 bases are TGTGCCAGCAGTTACCCAGGACACACTGAAGCTTTCTTT.

The chain couples TRBV29-1 to TRBJ2-3; tentative D call: TRBD1 (5 bases). Germline V gene lookup returns CDR1 SQVTM and CDR2 ANQGSEA. The CDR3 extends over 14 amino acids. V was cut by 7 bases and J by 1 base, with 15 bases left in between. CDR3 DNA: TGCAGCGCCGACCACAGGTCTGGCACAGATACGCAGTATTTT. It is translated as CSADHRSGTDTQYF.

The V gene is TRBV5-1, the J gene TRBJ1-6; 9 bases fit TRBD1. The trim removed 0 bases at V and 7 bases at J, leaving 5 bases unmatched. The CDR3 spans 16 residues. Germline values: CDR1 SGHRS, CDR2 YFSETQ. The CDR3 is CASSLAGQGQNSPLHF. The CDR3 DNA reads as TGCGCCAGCAGCTTGGCCGGACAGGGGCAAAATTCACCCCTCCACTTT.

V is TRBV5-1 and J is TRBJ2-1, with 9 bases matching TRBD1. The V gene's germline CDR1 is SGHRS and CDR2 YFSETQ. This CDR3 is built from 17 residues. V lost 0 bases and J lost 10; bases outside the gene matches: 14. This CDR3 reads CASSLGTGTGYGNEQFF. The CDR3 coding sequence is TGCGCCAGCAGCTTGGGGACCGGGACAGGGTATGGAAACGAGCAGTTCTTC.

The CDR3 DNA sequence: TGTGCCAGCAGTGAATTGGGGGGCAATCAGCCCCAGCATTTT. Residues: CASSELGGNQPQHF. The V and J genes are TRBV6-1 and TRBJ1-5; tentative D call: TRBD1 (5 bases). Trimming took off 2 bases at V and 2 bases at J, with 7 bases between the two ends. Germline CDR1 is MNHNS and CDR2 is SASEGT. The CDR3 is 14 amino acids.

The chain has TRBV6-5 and TRBJ1-1; D ambiguous. This CDR3 comprises 13 residues. Germline CDR1 is MNHEY and CDR2 is SVGAGI. The V end was cut by 8 bases, the J end by 1 base, with 11 bases between. CDR3 bases: TGTGCCAGCCGCGCCCCCTCGAACACTGAAGCTTTCTTT. This translates into CASRAPSNTEAFF.

The chain carries TRBV5-6 and TRBJ2-7, with D tentatively TRBD1 or TRBD2 (5 bases each). The V end lost 3 bases, the J end lost 2 bases, and 18 bases lay between the germline ends. Per the germline V gene, CDR1 is SGHDT and CDR2 is YYEEEE. The CDR3 length is 16 residues. The CDR3 DNA reads TGTGCCAGCAGCTGGGGTTTGGGACCGACGACCTACGAGCAGTACTTC. This encodes CASSWGLGPTTYEQYF.

The chain joins TRBV6-1 to TRBJ2-1; perhaps TRBD1 as D (6 bases). Germline CDR1 MNHNS, CDR2 SASEGT. V was cut by 1 base and J by 0 bases, with 13 bases left in between. This CDR3 spans 17 amino acids. The CDR3 nucleotides are TGTGCCAGCAGTGAAGTTCGGCAGGGGCCCTCCTACAATGAGCAGTTCTTC. It encodes CASSEVRQGPSYNEQFF.

The V call is TRBV20-1, the J call TRBJ1-1; D is unresolved. The CDR3 is made up of 13 amino acids. V was cut by 3 bases and J by 1 base, with 9 bases left in between. Germline V lookup: CDR1 DFQATT, CDR2 SNEGSKA (reference sequence). CDR3 region: CSASKTQNTEAFF. The CDR3, as DNA: TGCAGTGCTAGTAAGACACAGAACACTGAAGCTTTCTTT.

The chain has TRBV30 and TRBJ2-7, with D perhaps TRBD2 (6 bases). The CDR3 has 15 amino acids. Germline V gene lookup returns CDR1 GTSNPN and CDR2 SVGIG (reference sequence). With 3 bases removed from V and 0 bases from J, the gap between germline ends came to 15 bases. CDR3 DNA: TGTGCCTGGAGCGCAGCCCCGGGGGTCTCCTACGAGCAGTACTTC. This encodes CAWSAAPGVSYEQYF.

The V call is TRBV6-2 or TRBV6-3, the J call TRBJ1-2; tentative D call: TRBD1 (5 bases). V was shortened by 5 bases and J by 3 bases, with 7 bases between the two germline ends. Germline V gene lookup returns CDR1 MNHEY and CDR2 SVGEGT. This CDR3 region has 12 residues. Here the CDR3 DNA reads TGTGCCAGCAGTAGCAGGGACTATGGCTACACCTTC. Its translation: CASSSRDYGYTF.

The chain joins TRBV19 to TRBJ2-1; D remains ambiguous. From germline, CDR1 is LNHDA and CDR2 SQIVND (reference sequence). Trimming removed 5 bases from V and 10 bases from J, with 12 bases in between. This CDR3 is 12 amino acids long. The CDR3 loop reads CASSLTRKEQFF. As DNA, the CDR3 is TGTGCCAGTAGTCTCACGAGAAAAGAGCAGTTCTTC.

The genes are TRBV6-5 and TRBJ1-4; TRBD1 matches at 8 bases. The germline V gene encodes CDR1 MNHEY and CDR2 SVGAGI. The CDR3 spans 15 residues. V shed 3 bases and J 10 bases; nucleotides not matched to a gene: 10. CDR3 DNA: TGTGCCAGCAGTTATAGTGTCGCAGGGGGCCGAAAACTGTTTTTT. Its translation: CASSYSVAGGRKLFF.

This CDR3 reads CASSLASGTRVYEQYF. The CDR3 DNA reads as TGTGCCAGCAGCTTAGCGTCCGGGACTAGGGTATACGAGCAGTACTTC. The V and J genes are TRBV7-2 and TRBJ2-7; 8 positions agree with TRBD2. Trimming took 0 bases from V and 4 from J; bases not matched to a gene: 8. CDR1 SGHTA and CDR2 FQGNSA come from the germline V gene. This CDR3 has 16 residues.